These 17 T cell receptor beta chains were all obtained from the same sample, sequenced in a study of identical twins. Each CDR3 protein is one row after TCRdb ran MiXCR on the 5' RACE reads. This table has 640,000 or so distinct CDR3 sequences, around 5.7% appearing once. The sequencing input was naive T cells sorted from blood. All receptors come from a man younger than 30 in good health.

This clonotype was seen at least ten times. The chain couples TRBV20-1 to TRBJ2-5, with TRBD2 matching over 8 bases. The CDR3 sequence is 13 residues long. V gave up 5 bases and J gave up 4 bases; unmatched junction bases: 6. The germline V gene has CDR1 DFQATT and CDR2 SNEGSKA (reference sequence). The CDR3 region is CSALAGPGETQYF. The CDR3 region has the DNA TGCAGTGCTTTAGCGGGACCGGGAGAGACCCAGTACTTC.

This clonotype was seen ten or more times. J is TRBJ2-7 and V is TRBV20-1; unclear D gene. CDR1 and CDR2 (germline): DFQATT, SNEGSKA (reference sequence). Trimming left V 1 base short and J 2 bases short, with 9 bases between. This CDR3 is 13 amino acids long. The CDR3 region is CSARVGFTYEQYF. CDR3 nucleotide sequence: TGCAGTGCTAGAGTAGGTTTCACCTACGAGCAGTACTTC.

The sample holds many counts of this clonotype. This rearrangement joins TRBV12-3 or TRBV12-4 to TRBJ1-1; D is possibly TRBD1 (5 bases). Trimming took off 11 bases at V and 1 base at J, with 20 bases between the two ends. The CDR3 is 15 amino acids. CDR3 DNA: TGTGCCGGCTCAGGGCCGACAGAGACGAACACTGAAGCTTTCTTT. It codes for CAGSGPTETNTEAFF.

This clonotype was counted a few times. The V call is TRBV7-2, the J call TRBJ2-7; TRBD2 aligns across 12 bases. V gave up 5 bases and J gave up 5 bases; unmatched junction bases: 7. Germline lookup yields CDR1 SGHTA and CDR2 FQGNSA. The CDR3 length is 15 residues. CDR3 DNA: TGTGCCAGCAGCCGGTCTAGCGGGAGGGATAACGAGCAGTACTTC. Amino acid sequence: CASSRSSGRDNEQYF. Together with reference TRBV7-2 and TRBJ2-7, the CDR3 gives the full variable domain: GAGVSQSPSNKVTEKGKDVELRCDPISGHTALYWYRQSLGQGLEFLIYFQGNSAPDKSGLPSDRFSAERTGGSVSTLTIQRTQQEDSAVYLCASSRSSGRDNEQYFGPGTRLTVT.

This clonotype was seen a handful of times. The rearrangement joins TRBV9 to TRBJ2-1, with D possibly TRBD2 on 6 matching bases. Per the germline V gene, CDR1 is SGDLS and CDR2 is YYNGEE. V was shortened by 0 bases and J by 7 bases, with 11 bases between the two germline ends. The CDR3 loop spans 14 amino acids. The CDR3 is CASSVEWGRNEQFF. The CDR3 DNA sequence: TGTGCCAGCAGCGTAGAGTGGGGGAGGAATGAGCAGTTCTTC. Combining the CDR3 with reference TRBV9 and TRBJ2-1 gives the whole variable domain DSGVTQTPKHLITATGQRVTLRCSPRSGDLSVYWYQQSLDQGLQFLIQYYNGEERAKGNILERFSAQQFPDLHSELNLSSLELGDSALYFCASSVEWGRNEQFFGPGTRLTVL.

This sequence joins TRBV27 and TRBJ2-5; D remains ambiguous. Looked up from germline, CDR1 is MNHEY and CDR2 is SMNVEV (reference sequence). The CDR3 extends over 15 amino acids. The ends were cut back, 0 bases at V and 5 bases at J, with 13 bases in the middle. This CDR3 reads CASSLSPPTLETQYF. In DNA form, the CDR3 reads TGTGCCAGCAGTTTATCGCCTCCAACTCTGGAGACCCAGTACTTC.

This clonotype was recorded a few times. The chain links TRBV7-2 to TRBJ2-7; TRBD2 agrees at 13 bases. This CDR3 comprises 16 residues. J lost 3 bases, V lost 1 base, and 3 bases had no gene match. Looked up from germline, CDR1 is SGHTA and CDR2 is FQGNSA. The CDR3 DNA follows: TGTGCCAGCAGCTTAGGGGGACTAGCGGGAATCTACGAGCAGTACTTC. This gives the protein CASSLGGLAGIYEQYF.

This clonotype occurred many times. This chain joins TRBV6-5 and TRBJ2-2; unclear D gene. CDR1 is MNHEY and CDR2 is SVGAGI in the germline V gene. This CDR3 spans 16 amino acids. Trimming removed 0 bases from V and 3 bases from J, with 11 bases in between. This chain's CDR3 is CASSYSRLRDTGELFF. The CDR3 nucleotides are TGTGCCAGCAGTTACTCCAGACTCAGAGACACCGGGGAGCTGTTTTTT.

The J gene is TRBJ2-1, the V gene TRBV27; 7 bases match TRBD2. Germline V gene data show CDR1 as MNHEY and CDR2 as SMNVEV (reference sequence). The CDR3 has 15 amino acids. Germline trimming cut 9 bases from V and 9 bases from J; bases unmatched to any gene: 17. The CDR3 reads CASTPGVAGVSEQFF. CDR3 bases: TGTGCCAGTACCCCGGGAGTAGCGGGCGTCAGTGAGCAGTTCTTC.

This clonotype was seen a handful of times. The CDR3 region is CASSLAAIETQYF. Here the CDR3 DNA reads TGTGCCAGCAGCTTAGCAGCAATAGAGACCCAGTACTTC. The chain is built from TRBV7-6 and TRBJ2-5; D remains ambiguous. V was clipped by 0 bases and J by 4 bases, with 6 bases between them. The CDR3 consists of 13 residues. From germline, CDR1 is SGHVS and CDR2 FNYEAQ. The whole variable domain, remainder taken from reference TRBV7-6 and TRBJ2-5, is GAGVSQSPRYKVTKRGQDVALRCDPISGHVSLYWYRQALGQGPEFLTYFNYEAQQDKSGLPNDRFSAERPEGSISTLTIQRTEQRDSAMYRCASSLAAIETQYFGPGTRLLVL.

This clonotype appeared many times. This chain connects TRBV29-1 to TRBJ2-1; TRBD2 matches 12 bases. This CDR3 spans 15 amino acids. The ends lost 6 bases at V and 8 bases at J; junction bases unmatched: 11. Germline V gene data show CDR1 as SQVTM and CDR2 as ANQGSEA. The CDR3 is CSVGYRLAGAHEQFF. CDR3 nucleotide sequence: TGCAGCGTGGGTTACCGACTAGCGGGAGCCCATGAGCAGTTCTTC.

Many counts were recorded for this clonotype. The V gene is TRBV3-1, the J gene TRBJ2-7, with D tentatively TRBD1 or TRBD2 (5 bases each). Germline loops: CDR1 LGHDT, CDR2 YNNKEL (reference sequence). The V end lost 4 bases, the J end lost 3 bases, and 16 bases lay between the germline ends. The length of the CDR3 is 15 residues. The CDR3 coding sequence is TGTGCCAGCAGCCGTGACCCGGGACGAATCTACGAGCAGTACTTC. Translation gives CASSRDPGRIYEQYF.

The sample holds a few counts of this clonotype. The V gene is TRBV5-1, the J gene TRBJ1-1; tentative D call: TRBD1 (5 bases). The CDR3 extends over 16 amino acids. The V gene's germline CDR1 is SGHRS and CDR2 YFSETQ. Trimming removed 5 bases at V and 0 bases at J, with 17 bases between. The CDR3 region is CASSKGGANLNTEAFF. Written as DNA, the CDR3 is TGCGCCAGCAGTAAAGGAGGGGCGAACTTGAACACTGAAGCTTTCTTT. Using reference TRBV5-1 and TRBJ1-1 for the parts outside the CDR3, the full variable domain is KAGVTQTPRYLIKTRGQQVTLSCSPISGHRSVSWYQQTPGQGLQFLFEYFSETQRNKGNFPGRFSGRQFSNSRSEMNVSTLELGDSALYLCASSKGGANLNTEAFFGQGTRLTVV.

The CDR3 nucleotides are TGTGCCAGCAGTTTTCGGGACAGGGCTAACTATGGCTACACCTTC. Its translation: CASSFRDRANYGYTF. The chain is built from TRBV28 and TRBJ1-2; 9 positions match TRBD1. V shed 3 bases, J shed 0 bases, and the junction held 2 bases outside the gene matches. Germline V lookup: CDR1 MDHEN, CDR2 SYDVKM. The CDR3 is 15 residues long.

This clonotype was recorded at least ten times. The chain couples TRBV28 to TRBJ2-5, with D possibly being TRBD1 (5 bases). Trimming took 7 bases from V and 0 from J, leaving 18 bases between them. CDR1 and CDR2 (germline): MDHEN, SYDVKM. This CDR3 contains 16 residues. The CDR3 spells CASTDGASRYQETQYF. The CDR3 nucleotides are TGTGCCAGCACTGATGGGGCGTCTCGGTACCAAGAGACCCAGTACTTC.

This clonotype occurred a few times. The V and J genes are TRBV20-1 and TRBJ1-5, with D possibly matching TRBD1 (5 bases). This CDR3 contains 18 residues. Germline V gene sequence: CDR1 DFQATT, CDR2 SNEGSKA (reference sequence). Trimming took 3 bases from V and 4 from J, leaving 25 bases between them. This chain's CDR3 is CSASPEGRDDSRNQPQHF. The CDR3 DNA reads as TGCAGTGCTAGTCCAGAAGGAAGGGACGACTCGAGAAATCAGCCCCAGCATTTT.

The table lists this clonotype with a few counts. This sequence joins TRBV6-1 and TRBJ2-1; 12 nucleotides align to TRBD2. J lost 8 bases, V lost 6 bases, and 8 bases had no gene match. This CDR3 has 15 residues. CDR1 is MNHNS and CDR2 is SASEGT in the germline V gene. The CDR3 DNA follows: TGTGCCAGCAGGCAACTAGCGGGAGGAGGCTATGAGCAGTTCTTC. Translating gives CASRQLAGGGYEQFF.